The 20 T cell receptor beta chains below come from one sample, sequenced in a study of cytomegalovirus exposure and HLA in healthy donors. The PCR had 60 Vbeta and 13 Jbeta primers. TCRdb's table, derived via immunoSEQ multiplex PCR, lists solely in-frame clones and lacks some. The sample has some 130,000 clones, around two thirds seen once. Sequenced input: PBMCs. Every receptor here comes from a woman between 55 and 75 years old in good health and CMV-seropositive.

V gene TRBV18 combines with J gene TRBJ1-1, with 7 bases identical to TRBD1. J gave up 2 bases and V 6 bases, and 6 bases lay outside the gene matches. The CDR3 extends over 14 amino acids. Per germline, CDR1 KGHSH and CDR2 LQKENI. CDR3 protein: CASSLDRANTEAFF. Written as DNA, the CDR3 is TGTGCCAGCTCCCTCGACAGGGCTAACACTGAAGCTTTCTTT.

The chain has TRBV11-2 and TRBJ1-1, with D perhaps TRBD1 (5 bases). CDR3 length equals 15 residues. The germline gives CDR1 SGHAT, CDR2 FQNNGV. V was pared by 4 bases and J by 5 bases, with 17 bases between. CDR3 DNA: TGTGCCAGCAGCTCGCCGGGACTCGGGGTAACTGAAGCTTTCTTT. This encodes CASSSPGLGVTEAFF.

The chain recombines TRBV11-2 with TRBJ2-7; 9 nucleotides align to TRBD1. Germline trimming cut 2 bases from V and 7 bases from J; bases unmatched to any gene: 9. This CDR3 contains 15 residues. The germline CDR1 and CDR2 sequences are SGHAT and FQNNGV. The CDR3 region is CASSLNPTGGEEQYF. DNA for the CDR3: TGTGCCAGCAGCTTAAACCCAACAGGGGGCGAGGAGCAGTACTTC.

The V call is TRBV7-9, the J call TRBJ2-2; D uncertain. Germline V CDR1 and CDR2: SEHNR, FQNEAQ (reference sequence). V was pared by 3 bases and J by 4 bases, with 9 bases between. This CDR3 is 14 amino acids long. This CDR3 is CASSFKTGTGELFF. The CDR3 DNA reads as TGTGCCAGCAGCTTTAAGACGGGCACCGGGGAGCTGTTTTTT.

This rearrangement joins TRBV6-4 to TRBJ1-5; TRBD1 matches 8 bases. The trim removed 6 bases at V and 5 bases at J, leaving 3 bases unmatched. Germline V gene sequence: CDR1 MRHNA, CDR2 SNTAGT. This CDR3 has 13 residues. CDR3 amino acids: CASRTTGDQPQHF. CDR3 sequence (DNA): TGTGCCAGCAGGACGACAGGGGATCAGCCCCAGCATTTT.

This clone appeared a single time. The rearrangement links TRBV15 to TRBJ1-1, with D possibly being TRBD1 (6 bases). The CDR3 consists of 13 residues. The V gene lost 0 bases and the J gene lost 9 bases, with 11 bases spanning the gap. Germline V gives CDR1 LNHNV, CDR2 YYDKDF (reference sequence). In DNA, the CDR3 is TGTGCCACCAGCAGAGATTTGGGACAAAAAGCTTTCTTT. Translating gives CATSRDLGQKAFF.

The rearrangement joins TRBV29-1 to TRBJ2-3, with 8 bases aligning to TRBD2. CDR1 SQVTM and CDR2 ANQGSEA come from the germline V gene. The ends lost 5 bases at V and 2 bases at J; junction bases unmatched: 6. This CDR3 contains 14 residues. CDR3 DNA sequence: TGCAGCGTTCTGAGGACTAGCTACACAGATACGCAGTATTTT. This gives the protein CSVLRTSYTDTQYF.

The V and J genes are TRBV5-1 and TRBJ2-3, with 14 bases fitting TRBD2. The CDR3 length is 18 residues. Trimming removed 3 bases from V and 1 base from J; junction bases left unmatched: 7. CDR1 and CDR2 (germline): SGHRS, YFSETQ. This chain's CDR3 is CASSSTSGRALGTDTQYF. The CDR3 nucleotides read TGCGCCAGCAGCTCGACTAGCGGGAGGGCCTTGGGCACAGATACGCAGTATTTT.

The V call is TRBV5-1, the J call TRBJ1-5; D remains ambiguous. This CDR3 region has 13 residues. V lost 4 bases to trimming and J lost 6 bases, with 11 bases between them. Looked up from germline, CDR1 is SGHRS and CDR2 is YFSETQ. The CDR3 sequence is CASSQIAGQPQHF. The CDR3 nucleotides are TGCGCCAGCAGCCAGATCGCGGGTCAGCCCCAGCATTTT.

The J gene is TRBJ1-3, the V gene TRBV10-3; 8 bases are shared with TRBD1. This CDR3 has 13 residues. V lost 8 bases, J lost 3 bases, and 3 bases stayed unmatched. Germline V gene lookup returns CDR1 ENHRY and CDR2 SYGVKD. In DNA form, the CDR3 reads TGTGCCATCCACAGGGGGGATGGAAACACCATATATTTT. Encoded protein: CAIHRGDGNTIYF.

This clone was observed a handful of times. The rearrangement uses TRBV5-1 and TRBJ1-1, with TRBD1 matching 7 bases. Germline CDR1 is SGHRS and CDR2 is YFSETQ. Trimming cost V 4 bases and J 6 bases; bases outside gene matches: 9. The CDR3 totals 14 residues. The CDR3 sequence: CASSTQGDRSEAFF. The CDR3 DNA reads as TGCGCCAGCAGCACTCAGGGGGATCGTTCTGAAGCTTTCTTT.

This chain links TRBV5-6 with TRBJ2-5; 12 bases match TRBD2. V shed 0 bases, J shed 4 bases, and the junction held 1 base outside the gene matches. This CDR3 spans 15 amino acids. Germline lookup yields CDR1 SGHDT and CDR2 YYEEEE. CDR3 bases: TGTGCCAGCAGCTTGGCTAGCGGGAGGGCAGAGACCCAGTACTTC. Protein product: CASSLASGRAETQYF.

CDR3 amino acids: CASSLKGTYEQYF. Written as DNA, the CDR3 is TGTGCCAGCAGCTTAAAGGGGACCTACGAGCAGTACTTC. The rearrangement joins TRBV7-7 to TRBJ2-7; maybe TRBD1 (5 bases). The V end was cut by 2 bases, the J end by 2 bases, with 7 bases between. Per germline, CDR1 SSHAT and CDR2 FNYEAQ (reference sequence). The CDR3 consists of 13 residues.

The chain carries TRBV28 and TRBJ2-1, with D possibly being TRBD1 (5 bases). V was trimmed by 6 bases and J by 8 bases, leaving 11 bases between them. CDR3 length: 12 amino acids. Germline CDR1 is MDHEN and CDR2 is SYDVKM. CDR3 loop: CASSLTGYEQFF. CDR3 nucleotide sequence: TGTGCCAGCAGCCTTACAGGATATGAGCAGTTCTTC.

The CDR3 region is CASSGTGGPNEQFF. The CDR3 DNA is TGTGCCAGCAGTGGGACAGGGGGACCCAATGAGCAGTTCTTC. The chain is built from TRBV7-3 and TRBJ2-1, with 11 nucleotides matching TRBD1. CDR1 and CDR2 (germline): SGHTA, FQGTGA. This CDR3 contains 14 residues. V was clipped by 6 bases and J by 6 bases; unmatched bases: 4.

The V call is TRBV4-2, the J call TRBJ2-5; 8 nucleotides align to TRBD1. The end of the DNA aligns better with TRBJ2-7, so the J call may be wrong. The CDR3 totals 15 residues. Germline CDR1 is LGHNA and CDR2 is YNFKEQ. The CDR3 DNA reads TGTGCCAGCAGCCAAGGGGACAGGAATACCTACGAGCAGTACTTC. This encodes CASSQGDRNTYEQYF.

This sequence joins TRBV4-2 and TRBJ1-5, with D maybe TRBD1 (5 bases). CDR1 is LGHNA, CDR2 YNFKEQ, per germline. Trimming took 4 bases from V and 7 from J, leaving 11 bases between them. The CDR3 totals 13 residues. The CDR3 nucleotides read TGTGCCAGCAGCCGATACCAGGGACAGCCCCAGCATTTT. It is translated as CASSRYQGQPQHF.

The chain couples TRBV9 to TRBJ1-3; D remains unclear. CDR1 and CDR2 from the germline V gene are SGDLS and YYNGEE. This CDR3 spans 15 amino acids. V was clipped by 1 base and J by 0 bases, with 8 bases between them. In DNA form, the CDR3 reads TGTGCCAGCAGCGTATCCAGTTACTCTGGAAACACCATATATTTT. This gives the protein CASSVSSYSGNTIYF.

V and J are TRBV2 and TRBJ2-7; D perhaps matches TRBD1 (5 bases). Germline-derived CDR1 and CDR2 are SNHLY and FYNNEI. V shed 4 bases and J shed 5 bases, with 15 bases lying between them. This CDR3 spans 14 amino acids. In DNA form, the CDR3 reads TGTGCCAGCAGTGGGGGTAGGGGAAGGAACGAGCAGTACTTC. Its protein is CASSGGRGRNEQYF.

The rearrangement uses TRBV13 and TRBJ1-1; 7 bases agree with TRBD1. CDR1 PRHDT and CDR2 FYEKMQ come from the germline V gene (reference sequence). CDR3 length: 13 residues. The ends lost 4 bases at V and 8 bases at J; junction bases unmatched: 7. The CDR3 loop reads CASSSQGGTEAFF. In DNA form, the CDR3 reads TGTGCCAGCAGCTCCCAAGGGGGCACGGAAGCTTTCTTT.